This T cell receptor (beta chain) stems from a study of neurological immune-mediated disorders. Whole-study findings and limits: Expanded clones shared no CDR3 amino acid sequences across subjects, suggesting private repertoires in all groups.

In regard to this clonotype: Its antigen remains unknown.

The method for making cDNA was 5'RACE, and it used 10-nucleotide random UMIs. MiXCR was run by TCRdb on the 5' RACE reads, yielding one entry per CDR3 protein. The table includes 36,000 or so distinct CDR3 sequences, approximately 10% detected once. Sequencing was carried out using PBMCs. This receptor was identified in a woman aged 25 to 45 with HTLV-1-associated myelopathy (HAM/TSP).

The CDR3: CSARDPGGNTGELFF. CDR3 DNA: TGCAGTGCTAGAGATCCGGGAGGGAATACCGGGGAGCTGTTTTTT. This rearrangement joins TRBV20-1 to TRBJ2-2; 8 nucleotides agree with TRBD2. CDR1 is DFQATT, CDR2 SNEGSKA, per germline (reference sequence). This CDR3 is 15 amino acids long. With V trimmed by 0 bases and J by 5 bases, 5 bases remained unmatched.